These T cell receptor beta chains were read from a single sample in a study of TIL therapy for anti-PD-1-resistant metastatic lung cancer. The method was immunoSEQ multiplex PCR; TCRdb's version includes in-frame clones alone and lacks a portion of them. The table records about 45,000 clones, 70% to 85% of them present only once. The input for sequencing was blood, taken at baseline. The origin of the receptors is a man in his 70s with non-small cell lung cancer. Each CDR3 is given with its conserved first and last residue. The D gene is left open where the match is weak. Clone size, where shown, is once, few, many, or a class for clones that have expanded.

clone size: -; V gene: TRBV6-6; J gene: TRBJ1-5; D gene: -; CDR3 DNA: TGTGCCAGCAGTTACCGCGGGGTTAGCAATCAGCCCCAGCATTTT; CDR3 protein: CASSYRGVSNQPQHF
clone size: -; V gene: TRBV29-1; J gene: TRBJ1-4; D gene: TRBD1; CDR3 DNA: TGCAGCGTTGAGCTGGGGTGGACAGGGGGCTCAGAAAAACTGTTTTTT; CDR3 protein: CSVELGWTGGSEKLFF
clone size: -; V gene: TRBV7-3; J gene: TRBJ1-1; D gene: -; CDR3 DNA: TGTGCCAGCGGGAAAGACAGGAACACTGAAGCTTTCTTT; CDR3 protein: CASGKDRNTEAFF
clone size: -; V gene: TRBV5-1; J gene: TRBJ1-1; D gene: TRBD1; CDR3 DNA: TGCGCCAGCAGCTTGGACTCCGCAGGGGGGCGCACTGAAGCTTTCTTT; CDR3 protein: CASSLDSAGGRTEAFF
clone size: -; V gene: TRBV25-1; J gene: TRBJ2-1; D gene: -; CDR3 DNA: TGTGCCAGCAGTGAGTTTAACGGTGAGCAGTTCTTC; CDR3 protein: CASSEFNGEQFF
clone size: -; V gene: TRBV27; J gene: TRBJ1-2; D gene: -; CDR3 DNA: TGTGCCAGCAGGTCCCCCAACTATGGCTACACCTTC; CDR3 protein: CASRSPNYGYTF
clone size: -; V gene: TRBV27; J gene: TRBJ2-2; D gene: -; CDR3 DNA: TGTGCCAGCAGTTCCGTGGTAGTCCGGGGCACCGGGGAGCTGTTTTTT; CDR3 protein: CASSSVVVRGTGELFF
clone size: -; V gene: TRBV7-2; J gene: TRBJ1-1; D gene: TRBD1; CDR3 DNA: TGTGCCAGCAGCTTTGGCGACAGGGGGAACACTGAAGCTTTCTTT; CDR3 protein: CASSFGDRGNTEAFF
clone size: -; V gene: TRBV6-5; J gene: TRBJ2-1; D gene: -; CDR3 DNA: TGTGCCAGCAGTTATGAGGTGGGGGGCCCTAATGAGCAGTTCTTC; CDR3 protein: CASSYEVGGPNEQFF
clone size: -; V gene: TRBV28; J gene: TRBJ2-3; D gene: TRBD2; CDR3 DNA: TGTGCCAGTGTAGGGCTAGCGGGGTCCGCCGGGGGGCAGTATTTT; CDR3 protein: CASVGLAGSAGGQYF
clone size: -; V gene: TRBV27; J gene: TRBJ2-3; D gene: -; CDR3 DNA: TGTGCCAGCAGTTTATCCTTTGTTACAGATACGCAGTATTTT; CDR3 protein: CASSLSFVTDTQYF
clone size: -; V gene: TRBV7-9; J gene: TRBJ2-5; D gene: TRBD1; CDR3 DNA: TGTGCCAGCAGCTCAGAGGGGACAGGGGGTATCACCCAGTACTTC; CDR3 protein: CASSSEGTGGITQYF
clone size: -; V gene: TRBV28; J gene: TRBJ2-7; D gene: -; CDR3 DNA: TGTGCCAGCAGTTTTCAGGGATCGGCCTACGAGCAGTACTTC; CDR3 protein: CASSFQGSAYEQYF
clone size: -; V gene: TRBV7-9; J gene: TRBJ2-7; D gene: TRBD1; CDR3 DNA: TGTGCCAGCAGCTTAGGGGACAGGGCCCAATACGAGCAGTACTTC; CDR3 protein: CASSLGDRAQYEQYF
clone size: once; V gene: TRBV4-3; J gene: TRBJ2-1; D gene: TRBD2; CDR3 DNA: TGCGCCAGCAGCCAAGAATATGGGACTAGCGGGAGAGGTCAGTTCTTC; CDR3 protein: CASSQEYGTSGRGQFF